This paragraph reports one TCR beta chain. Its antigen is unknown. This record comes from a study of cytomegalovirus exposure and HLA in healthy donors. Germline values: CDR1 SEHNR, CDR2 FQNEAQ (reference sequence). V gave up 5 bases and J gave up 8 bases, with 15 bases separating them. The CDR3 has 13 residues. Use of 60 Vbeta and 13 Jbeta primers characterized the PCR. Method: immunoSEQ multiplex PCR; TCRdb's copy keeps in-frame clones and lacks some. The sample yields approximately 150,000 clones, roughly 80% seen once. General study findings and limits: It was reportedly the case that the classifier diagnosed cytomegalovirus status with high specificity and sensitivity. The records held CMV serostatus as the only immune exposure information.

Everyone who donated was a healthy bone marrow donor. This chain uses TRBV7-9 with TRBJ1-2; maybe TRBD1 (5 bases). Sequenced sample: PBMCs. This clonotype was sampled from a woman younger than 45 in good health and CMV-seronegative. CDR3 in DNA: TGTGCCAGCAGCCCTCGGGACTCTCCGGGCTACACCTTC. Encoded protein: CASSPRDSPGYTF. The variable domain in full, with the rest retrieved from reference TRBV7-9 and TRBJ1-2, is DTGVSQNPRHKITKRGQNVTFRCDPISEHNRLYWYRQTLGQGPEFLTYFQNEAQLEKSRLLSDRFSAERPKGSFSTLEIQRTEQGDSAMYLCASSPRDSPGYTFGSGTRLTVV.